What follows are 31 T cell receptor beta chains derived from one specimen sequenced in a study of cytomegalovirus exposure and HLA in healthy donors. The PCR used 60 Vbeta and 13 Jbeta primers. Libraries were prepared by immunoSEQ multiplex PCR; TCRdb keeps only in-frame clonotypes and omits some of them. The table has 120,000 to 150,000 clones, roughly 84% seen once. Sequencing was done on a sample of PBMCs. These receptors all stem from a boy aged 2 to 9 in good health and CMV-seronegative.

The chain carries TRBV11-3 and TRBJ2-7; 8 positions match TRBD2. After removal of 1 base from V and 1 base from J, the junction contained 9 bases not matched to a gene. Germline V gene sequence: CDR1 SGHNT, CDR2 YENEEA. The CDR3 contains 17 residues. CDR3 sequence reads: CASSLVGGRLGSYEQYF. The CDR3 DNA is TGTGCCAGCAGCTTAGTCGGCGGGAGGTTAGGGTCCTACGAGCAGTACTTC.

The chain uses TRBV6-5 and TRBJ2-3; D may be TRBD2 (5 bases). Germline CDR1 is MNHEY and CDR2 is SVGAGI. The CDR3 totals 15 residues. V was cut by 2 bases and J by 2 bases, with 11 bases left in between. This chain's CDR3 is CASSYRRPFTDTQYF. The DNA of the CDR3 is TGTGCCAGCAGTTACCGGAGGCCATTCACAGATACGCAGTATTTT.

The chain uses TRBV14 and TRBJ2-1; D is perhaps TRBD2 (6 bases). CDR3 size: 17 residues. CDR1 and CDR2 from the germline V gene are SGHDN and FVKESK. V lost 6 bases and J 2 bases, leaving 20 bases between the germline ends. CDR3 loop: CASSHSWRAWPYNEQFF. For the CDR3, the DNA is TGTGCCAGCAGTCACTCTTGGAGGGCATGGCCCTACAATGAGCAGTTCTTC. Looking up the rest from reference TRBV14 and TRBJ2-1 gives the full variable domain: EAGVTQFPSHSVIEKGQTVTLRCDPISGHDNLYWYRRVMGKEIKFLLHFVKESKQDESGMPNNRFLAERTGGTYSTLKVQPAELEDSGVYFCASSHSWRAWPYNEQFFGPGTRLTVL.

The J gene is TRBJ2-7, the V gene TRBV5-1; D not certain. This CDR3 comprises 14 residues. The germline CDR1 and CDR2 sequences are SGHRS and YFSETQ. Trimming left V 0 bases short and J 2 bases short, with 9 bases between. The CDR3 here is CASSLDPSPYEQYF. The CDR3, as DNA: TGCGCCAGCAGCTTGGATCCCAGTCCCTACGAGCAGTACTTC. The variable domain in full, completed from reference TRBV5-1 and TRBJ2-7, reads KAGVTQTPRYLIKTRGQQVTLSCSPISGHRSVSWYQQTPGQGLQFLFEYFSETQRNKGNFPGRFSGRQFSNSRSEMNVSTLELGDSALYLCASSLDPSPYEQYFGPGTRLTVT.

The chain links TRBV28 to TRBJ1-5, with no clear D. The length of the CDR3 is 13 residues. Germline assignment: CDR1 MDHEN and CDR2 SYDVKM. V dropped 8 bases and J dropped 3 bases, with 11 bases sitting between them. The CDR3 protein is CASRGPPNQPQHF. CDR3 DNA: TGTGCCAGCCGAGGCCCCCCCAATCAGCCCCAGCATTTT.

The chain couples TRBV27 to TRBJ2-3; D remains ambiguous. Deletions cut 3 bases from V and 2 bases from J, with 21 bases between. Germline CDR1 reads MNHEY; CDR2 reads SMNVEV (reference sequence). The CDR3 extends over 18 amino acids. CDR3 region: CASSLAQRHPEYTDTQYF. The DNA of the CDR3 is TGTGCCAGCAGTTTGGCCCAGCGCCACCCCGAATACACAGATACGCAGTATTTT.

Only a few counts were recorded for this clone. Written as DNA, the CDR3 is TGTGCCACCTCTCTGGAGGGCGACAGATCAGCTTTCTTT. It translates to CATSLEGDRSAFF. J is TRBJ1-1 and V is TRBV2; weak D call: TRBD1 (5 bases). The V and J ends lost 10 bases and 10 bases respectively, with 22 bases between them. Germline values: CDR1 SNHLY, CDR2 FYNNEI. The CDR3 is 13 residues long.

V gene TRBV27 combines with J gene TRBJ2-1, with 9 nucleotides matching TRBD1. The CDR3 has 15 residues. Trimming cost V 7 bases and J 7 bases; bases outside gene matches: 11. Germline V gives CDR1 MNHEY, CDR2 SMNVEV (reference sequence). CDR3 amino acids: CASNPLGTGTNEQFF. The CDR3 region has the DNA TGTGCCAGCAACCCCCTGGGGACAGGGACTAATGAGCAGTTCTTC.

The chain combines TRBV7-2 with TRBJ2-7; the match to TRBD1 covers 9 bases. CDR3 length: 15 residues. With 5 bases clipped from V and 3 bases from J, the junction kept 8 bases outside the gene matches. Germline CDR1 is SGHTA and CDR2 is FQGNSA. The CDR3 loop is CASSLHGQGNYEQYF. Written as DNA, the CDR3 is TGTGCCAGCAGCCTCCACGGACAGGGGAACTACGAGCAGTACTTC.

V gene TRBV7-2 combines with J gene TRBJ1-5, with a tentative D call TRBD1 (5 bases). The V gene lost 5 bases and the J gene lost 0 bases, with 14 bases spanning the gap. This CDR3 is 16 amino acids long. From germline, CDR1 is SGHTA and CDR2 FQGNSA. The CDR3, as DNA: TGTGCCAGCAGCCCCCAGGACAAGAATAGCAATCAGCCCCAGCATTTT. Residues: CASSPQDKNSNQPQHF.

The gene calls are TRBV28 and TRBJ1-2; D gene ambiguous. Trimming cost V 3 bases and J 8 bases, with 10 bases left between them. The CDR3 loop spans 12 amino acids. Germline V lookup: CDR1 MDHEN, CDR2 SYDVKM. CDR3 in DNA: TGTGCCAGCAGTTTTGCCGAGGCGGGCTACACCTTC. The encoded protein is CASSFAEAGYTF.

V is TRBV14 and J is TRBJ2-1; D gene unclear. V lost 1 base, J lost 5 bases, and 3 bases lay in between. CDR3 size: 12 residues. Germline loops: CDR1 SGHDN, CDR2 FVKESK. CDR3 amino acids: CASSQADNEQFF. CDR3 sequence (DNA): TGTGCCAGCAGCCAAGCGGACAATGAGCAGTTCTTC.

The sample holds a few counts of this clone. This chain joins TRBV21-1 and TRBJ2-7; TRBD1, the D gene given by the table, was not confirmed from the DNA. TRBV21-1 is flagged as a pseudogene. The CDR3 runs 11 residues. CDR3 region: CASTGSYEQYF. The CDR3, as DNA: TGTGCCAGCACAGGCTCCTACGAGCAGTACTTC.

This clone was found once. The chain is built from TRBV9 and TRBJ1-6; 7 positions agree with TRBD1. V was clipped by 4 bases and J by 6 bases; unmatched bases: 10. The CDR3 loop spans 16 amino acids. CDR1 SGDLS and CDR2 YYNGEE come from the germline V gene. The CDR3: CASSPHRTGFNSPLHF. CDR3 DNA sequence: TGTGCCAGCAGCCCTCACCGGACAGGATTTAATTCACCCCTCCACTTT.

This clone was seen a single time. The CDR3 here is CASSFQRGAANEQFF. CDR3 nucleotide sequence: TGTGCCAGCAGCTTTCAGCGGGGGGCCGCCAATGAGCAGTTCTTC. The chain is built from TRBV7-2 and TRBJ2-1, with TRBD2 matching over 9 bases. Germline V lookup: CDR1 SGHTA, CDR2 FQGNSA. CDR3 size: 15 residues. V lost 3 bases to trimming and J lost 6 bases; unmatched junction nucleotides: 6.

The chain is built from TRBV5-1 and TRBJ2-6, with D perhaps TRBD1 (5 bases). Germline V gene sequence: CDR1 SGHRS, CDR2 YFSETQ. This CDR3 has 18 amino acids. Trimming took off 6 bases at V and 4 bases at J, with 23 bases between the two ends. For the CDR3, the DNA is TGCGCCAGCACCCTCCTAGGGGTGCCTACTCTGGGGGCCAACGTCCTGACTTTC. It specifies CASTLLGVPTLGANVLTF.

The chain employs TRBV6-5 and TRBJ2-7; possible D gene TRBD1, 6 bases. Germline CDR1 reads MNHEY; CDR2 reads SVGAGI. V lost 5 bases, J lost 7 bases, and 15 bases lay in between. This CDR3 is built from 13 residues. CDR3 DNA sequence: TGTGCCAGCAGTCCCACAGGGCTGGGGGAGCAGTACTTC. Its protein product is CASSPTGLGEQYF.

This chain links TRBV11-2 with TRBJ1-6, with D possibly being TRBD1 (6 bases). This CDR3 is built from 15 residues. The V end lost 5 bases, the J end lost 8 bases, and 16 bases lay between the germline ends. Germline CDR1 and CDR2: SGHAT and FQNNGV. Here the CDR3 reads CASSPQGGGDSPLHF. The CDR3 region has the DNA TGTGCCAGCAGCCCACAGGGTGGAGGAGATTCACCCCTCCACTTT.

The chain links TRBV5-6 to TRBJ1-5, with 8 bases aligning to TRBD1. The germline V gene has CDR1 SGHDT and CDR2 YYEEEE. The V and J ends lost 3 bases and 2 bases, in that order; junction bases with no gene match: 4. The CDR3 is 15 residues long. CDR3: CASSSDRGGNQPQHF. The CDR3 DNA reads as TGTGCCAGCAGCTCCGACAGGGGCGGCAATCAGCCCCAGCATTTT.

This clone was observed a few times. The rearrangement joins TRBV27 to TRBJ2-5; D gene uncertain. Germline V gene sequence: CDR1 MNHEY, CDR2 SMNVEV (reference sequence). The CDR3 contains 11 residues. Trimming left V 4 bases short and J 3 bases short, with 3 bases between. The CDR3 sequence is CASSSKETQYF. CDR3 DNA sequence: TGTGCCAGCAGTTCCAAAGAGACCCAGTACTTC.

The V and J genes are TRBV7-3 and TRBJ2-7, with TRBD1 matching over 10 bases. J was trimmed by 0 bases and V by 6 bases; bases with no gene match: 5. The CDR3 has 15 residues. The germline V gene has CDR1 SGHTA and CDR2 FQGTGA. The CDR3: CASRVTGGISYEQYF. CDR3 sequence (DNA): TGTGCCAGCAGAGTGACAGGGGGCATCTCCTACGAGCAGTACTTC.

The rearrangement joins TRBV6-1 to TRBJ2-1; 11 nucleotides align to TRBD2. V shed 4 bases, J shed 2 bases, and the junction held 4 bases outside the gene matches. CDR3 length: 16 amino acids. The germline V gene encodes CDR1 MNHNS and CDR2 SASEGT. The CDR3 DNA is TGTGCCAGCAGTGCCGCTAGCGGGGGGACCTACAATGAGCAGTTCTTC. Protein product: CASSAASGGTYNEQFF.

This clone showed up just once. The genes are TRBV6-5 and TRBJ2-2; D not resolved. This CDR3 spans 12 amino acids. Germline V gene sequence: CDR1 MNHEY, CDR2 SVGAGI. V lost 5 bases and J 5 bases, leaving 6 bases between the germline ends. CDR3 sequence: CASSLSTGELFF. DNA for the CDR3: TGTGCCAGCAGTCTCAGTACCGGGGAGCTGTTTTTT.

This chain uses TRBV7-6 with TRBJ2-1; 13 bases align to TRBD2. The CDR3 is 17 amino acids. Trimming took 4 bases from V and 4 from J; bases not matched to a gene: 7. Germline V CDR1 and CDR2: SGHVS, FNYEAQ. CDR3 loop: CASSSGLAGEPYNEQFF. CDR3 bases: TGTGCCAGCAGCTCAGGACTAGCGGGAGAGCCTTACAATGAGCAGTTCTTC.

The chain joins TRBV5-6 to TRBJ2-3, with D unclear. Germline assignment: CDR1 SGHDT and CDR2 YYEEEE. The length of the CDR3 is 13 residues. The V end lost 0 bases, the J end lost 6 bases, and 8 bases lay between the germline ends. The CDR3 sequence: CASSLVRTDTQYF. The CDR3 DNA follows: TGTGCCAGCAGCTTGGTCAGAACGGATACGCAGTATTTT.

The rearrangement uses TRBV9 and TRBJ2-7, with D possibly TRBD1 on 6 matching bases. Trimming removed 0 bases from V and 9 bases from J, with 25 bases in between. Germline CDR1 and CDR2: SGDLS and YYNGEE. The CDR3 is 17 amino acids. The CDR3 DNA sequence: TGTGCCAGCAGCGTAGATGGGCTTCAGGGGAACTCAAGGAGGCAGTACTTC. It codes for CASSVDGLQGNSRRQYF.

The chain is built from TRBV9 and TRBJ2-5; 12 nucleotides match TRBD2. The J call is uncertain, as TRBJ2-7 better fits the DNA end. The CDR3 covers 17 residues. Per germline, CDR1 SGDLS and CDR2 YYNGEE. As DNA, the CDR3 is TGTGCCAGCAGCGTAGGGCTAGCGGGAGGGAATTCCTACGAGCAGTACTTC. Residues: CASSVGLAGGNSYEQYF.

The chain recombines TRBV2 with TRBJ1-5, with unresolved D. This CDR3 comprises 16 residues. The germline CDR1 and CDR2 sequences are SNHLY and FYNNEI. Trimming took 4 bases from V and 3 from J, leaving 16 bases between them. CDR3 residues: CASSVSVRIPNQPQHF. The CDR3 nucleotides are TGTGCCAGCAGTGTATCCGTGCGGATCCCCAATCAGCCCCAGCATTTT.

The CDR3 loop reads CASSYDDSYSGNTIYF. CDR3 nucleotide sequence: TGTGCCAGCAGTTACGACGACAGCTACTCTGGAAACACCATATATTTT. The chain combines TRBV6-5 with TRBJ1-3; weak D call: TRBD1 (5 bases). The CDR3 totals 16 residues. Deletions cut 2 bases from V and 0 bases from J, with 11 bases between. Germline V CDR1 and CDR2: MNHEY, SVGAGI.

The chain is built from TRBV11-2 and TRBJ1-1; D is perhaps TRBD1 (5 bases). Trimming left V 5 bases short and J 4 bases short, with 14 bases between. The CDR3 covers 14 residues. Per the germline V gene, CDR1 is SGHAT and CDR2 is FQNNGV. DNA of the CDR3: TGTGCCAGCAGCCCAGGGCTCGGCGGCACTGAAGCTTTCTTT. Translation: CASSPGLGGTEAFF.

The chain employs TRBV7-3 and TRBJ2-2; tentative D call: TRBD2 (6 bases). This CDR3 comprises 18 residues. V dropped 5 bases and J dropped 4 bases, with 23 bases sitting between them. The germline CDR1 and CDR2 sequences are SGHTA and FQGTGA. CDR3 DNA: TGTGCCAGCAGCCCAACAATACTAGCACCGGTAGTCACCGGGGAGCTGTTTTTT. Translated: CASSPTILAPVVTGELFF.